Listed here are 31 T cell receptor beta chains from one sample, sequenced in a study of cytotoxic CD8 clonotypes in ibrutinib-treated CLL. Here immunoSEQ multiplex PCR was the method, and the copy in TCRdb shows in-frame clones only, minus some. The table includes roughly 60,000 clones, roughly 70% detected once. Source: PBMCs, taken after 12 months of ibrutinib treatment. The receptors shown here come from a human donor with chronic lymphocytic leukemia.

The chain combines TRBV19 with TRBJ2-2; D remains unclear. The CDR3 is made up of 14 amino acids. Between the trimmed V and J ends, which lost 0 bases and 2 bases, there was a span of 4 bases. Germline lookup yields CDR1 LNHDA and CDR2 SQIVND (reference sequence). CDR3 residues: CASSIDINTGELFF. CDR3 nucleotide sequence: TGTGCCAGTAGTATAGATATAAACACCGGGGAGCTGTTTTTT.

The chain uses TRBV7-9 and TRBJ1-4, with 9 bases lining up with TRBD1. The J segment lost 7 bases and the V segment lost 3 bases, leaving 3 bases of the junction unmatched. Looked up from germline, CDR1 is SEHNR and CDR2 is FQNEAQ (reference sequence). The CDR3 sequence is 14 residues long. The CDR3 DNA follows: TGTGCCAGCAGCTTGACAGGGGGAAGTGAAAAACTGTTTTTT. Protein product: CASSLTGGSEKLFF.

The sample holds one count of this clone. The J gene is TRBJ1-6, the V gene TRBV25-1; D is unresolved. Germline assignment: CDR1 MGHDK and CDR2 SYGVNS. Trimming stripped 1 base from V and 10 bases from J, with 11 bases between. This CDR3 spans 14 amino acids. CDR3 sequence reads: CASSESNKISPLHF. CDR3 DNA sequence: TGTGCCAGCAGTGAATCGAACAAAATCTCACCCCTCCACTTT.

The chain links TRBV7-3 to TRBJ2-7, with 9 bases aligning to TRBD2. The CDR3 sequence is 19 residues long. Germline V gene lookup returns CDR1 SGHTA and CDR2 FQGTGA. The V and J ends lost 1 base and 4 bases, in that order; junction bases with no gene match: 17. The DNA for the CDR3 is TGTGCCAGCAGCTTAATGTTTTTTTATTGGGGACTAGCCCCATACGAGCAGTACTTC. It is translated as CASSLMFFYWGLAPYEQYF.

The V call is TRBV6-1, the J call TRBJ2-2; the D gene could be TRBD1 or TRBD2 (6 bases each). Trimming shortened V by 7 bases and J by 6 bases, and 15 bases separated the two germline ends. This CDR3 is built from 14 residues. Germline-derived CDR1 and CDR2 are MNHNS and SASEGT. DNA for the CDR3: TGTGCCAGCAAACTCGAGAGGGGGGCCGGGGAGCTGTTTTTT. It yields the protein CASKLERGAGELFF.

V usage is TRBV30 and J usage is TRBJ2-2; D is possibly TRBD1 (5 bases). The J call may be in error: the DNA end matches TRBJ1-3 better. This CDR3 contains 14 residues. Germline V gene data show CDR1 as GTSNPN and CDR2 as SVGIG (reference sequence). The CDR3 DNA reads TGTGCCTGGAGTTTGGGGGGAACAGGAAACACCATATATTTT. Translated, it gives CAWSLGGTGNTIYF.

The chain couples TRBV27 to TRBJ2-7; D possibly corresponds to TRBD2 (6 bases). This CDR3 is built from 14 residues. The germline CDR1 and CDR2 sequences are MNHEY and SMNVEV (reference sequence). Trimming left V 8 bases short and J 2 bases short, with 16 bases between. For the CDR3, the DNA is TGTGCCAGCCGTTGGGCGGAGGGGACCTACGAGCAGTACTTC. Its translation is CASRWAEGTYEQYF.

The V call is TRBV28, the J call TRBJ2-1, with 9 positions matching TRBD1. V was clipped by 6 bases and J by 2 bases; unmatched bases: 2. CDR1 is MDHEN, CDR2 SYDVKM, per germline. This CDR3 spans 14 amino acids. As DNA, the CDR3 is TGTGCCAGCAGGGACAGGGGCGCCTACAATGAGCAGTTCTTC. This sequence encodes CASRDRGAYNEQFF.

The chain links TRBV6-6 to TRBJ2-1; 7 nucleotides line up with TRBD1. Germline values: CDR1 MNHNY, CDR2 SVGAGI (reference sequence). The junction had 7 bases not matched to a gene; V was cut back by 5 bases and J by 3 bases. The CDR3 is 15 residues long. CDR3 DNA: TGTGCCAGCAGTGCTCGCCAGGGGGTCTACAATGAGCAGTTCTTC. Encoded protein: CASSARQGVYNEQFF.

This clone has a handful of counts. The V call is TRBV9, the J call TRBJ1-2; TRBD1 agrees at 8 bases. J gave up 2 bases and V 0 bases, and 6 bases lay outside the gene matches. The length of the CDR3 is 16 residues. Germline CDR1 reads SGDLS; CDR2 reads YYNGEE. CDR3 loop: CASSVVAGGGNYGYTF. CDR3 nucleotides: TGTGCCAGCAGCGTAGTCGCAGGGGGCGGAAACTATGGCTACACCTTC.

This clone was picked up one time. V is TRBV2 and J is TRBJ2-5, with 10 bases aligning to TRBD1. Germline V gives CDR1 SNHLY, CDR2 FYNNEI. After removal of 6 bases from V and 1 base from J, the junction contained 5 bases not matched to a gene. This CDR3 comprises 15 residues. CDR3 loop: CASRRGQGPQETQYF. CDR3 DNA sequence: TGTGCCAGCAGAAGGGGACAGGGGCCCCAAGAGACCCAGTACTTC.

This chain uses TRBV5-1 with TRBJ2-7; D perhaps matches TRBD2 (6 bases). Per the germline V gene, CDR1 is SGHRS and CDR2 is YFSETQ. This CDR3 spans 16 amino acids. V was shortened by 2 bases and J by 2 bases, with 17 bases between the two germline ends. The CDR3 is CASSLWFGGTTYEQYF. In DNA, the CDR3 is TGCGCCAGCAGCTTATGGTTCGGCGGGACCACCTACGAGCAGTACTTC. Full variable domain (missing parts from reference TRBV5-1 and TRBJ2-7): KAGVTQTPRYLIKTRGQQVTLSCSPISGHRSVSWYQQTPGQGLQFLFEYFSETQRNKGNFPGRFSGRQFSNSRSEMNVSTLELGDSALYLCASSLWFGGTTYEQYFGPGTRLTVT.

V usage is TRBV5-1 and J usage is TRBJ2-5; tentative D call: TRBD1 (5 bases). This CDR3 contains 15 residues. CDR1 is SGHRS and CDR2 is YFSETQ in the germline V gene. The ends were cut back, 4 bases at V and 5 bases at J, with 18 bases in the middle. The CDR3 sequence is CASSTYDSTGETQYF. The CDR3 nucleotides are TGCGCCAGCAGCACCTATGACAGTACCGGGGAGACCCAGTACTTC. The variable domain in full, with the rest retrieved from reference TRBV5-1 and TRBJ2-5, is KAGVTQTPRYLIKTRGQQVTLSCSPISGHRSVSWYQQTPGQGLQFLFEYFSETQRNKGNFPGRFSGRQFSNSRSEMNVSTLELGDSALYLCASSTYDSTGETQYFGPGTRLLVL.

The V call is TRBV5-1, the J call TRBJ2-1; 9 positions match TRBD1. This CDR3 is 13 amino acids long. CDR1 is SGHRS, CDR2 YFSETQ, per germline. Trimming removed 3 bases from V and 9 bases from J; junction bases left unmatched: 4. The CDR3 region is CASSSTGGSEQFF. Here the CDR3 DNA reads TGCGCCAGCAGCTCGACAGGGGGAAGTGAGCAGTTCTTC.

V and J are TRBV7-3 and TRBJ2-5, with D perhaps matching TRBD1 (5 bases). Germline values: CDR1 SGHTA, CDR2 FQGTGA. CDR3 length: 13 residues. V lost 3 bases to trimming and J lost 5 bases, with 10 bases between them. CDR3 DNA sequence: TGTGCCAGCAGCTTGGGGCATTGGGAGACCCAGTACTTC. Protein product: CASSLGHWETQYF.

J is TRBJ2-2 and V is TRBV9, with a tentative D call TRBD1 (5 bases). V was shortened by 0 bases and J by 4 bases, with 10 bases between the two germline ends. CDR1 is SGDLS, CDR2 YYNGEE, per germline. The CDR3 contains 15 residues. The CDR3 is CASSVVSGSTGELFF. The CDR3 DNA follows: TGTGCCAGCAGCGTAGTTTCAGGGTCCACCGGGGAGCTGTTTTTT.

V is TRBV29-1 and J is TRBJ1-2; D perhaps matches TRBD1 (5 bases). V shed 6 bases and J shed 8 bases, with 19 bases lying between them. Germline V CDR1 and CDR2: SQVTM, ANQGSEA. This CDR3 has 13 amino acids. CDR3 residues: CSVTKKLGRGYTF. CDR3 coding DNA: TGCAGCGTCACCAAAAAGCTGGGGCGCGGCTACACCTTC.

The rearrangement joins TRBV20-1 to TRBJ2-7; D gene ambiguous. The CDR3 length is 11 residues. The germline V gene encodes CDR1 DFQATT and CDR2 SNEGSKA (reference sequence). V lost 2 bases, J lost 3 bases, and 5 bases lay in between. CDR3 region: CSARTIYEQYF. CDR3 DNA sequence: TGCAGTGCTAGAACCATCTACGAGCAGTACTTC.

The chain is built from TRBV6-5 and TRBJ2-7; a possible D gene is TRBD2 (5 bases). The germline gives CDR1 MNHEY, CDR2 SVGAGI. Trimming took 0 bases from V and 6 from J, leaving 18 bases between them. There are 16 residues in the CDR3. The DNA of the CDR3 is TGTGCCAGCAGTTACTCGGAGGAATATGGGGTCGTCGAGCAGTACTTC. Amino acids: CASSYSEEYGVVEQYF.

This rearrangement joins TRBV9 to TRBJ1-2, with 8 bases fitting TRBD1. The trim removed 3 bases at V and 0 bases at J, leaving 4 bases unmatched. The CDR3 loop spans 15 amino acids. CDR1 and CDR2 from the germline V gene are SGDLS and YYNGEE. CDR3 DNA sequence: TGTGCCAGCAGCGCGACAGGGGCAGCTAACTATGGCTACACCTTC. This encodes CASSATGAANYGYTF.

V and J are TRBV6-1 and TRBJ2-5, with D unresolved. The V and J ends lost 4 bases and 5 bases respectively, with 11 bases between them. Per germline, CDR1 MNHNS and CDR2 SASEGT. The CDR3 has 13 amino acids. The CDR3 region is CASSVKAWETQYF. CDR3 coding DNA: TGTGCCAGCAGTGTAAAGGCTTGGGAGACCCAGTACTTC.

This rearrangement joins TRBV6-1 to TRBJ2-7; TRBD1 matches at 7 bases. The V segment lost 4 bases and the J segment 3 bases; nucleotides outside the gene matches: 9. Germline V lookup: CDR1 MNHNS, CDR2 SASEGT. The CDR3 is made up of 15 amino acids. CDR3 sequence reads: CASSVEKGASYEQYF. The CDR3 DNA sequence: TGTGCCAGCAGTGTCGAAAAGGGGGCCAGCTACGAGCAGTACTTC.

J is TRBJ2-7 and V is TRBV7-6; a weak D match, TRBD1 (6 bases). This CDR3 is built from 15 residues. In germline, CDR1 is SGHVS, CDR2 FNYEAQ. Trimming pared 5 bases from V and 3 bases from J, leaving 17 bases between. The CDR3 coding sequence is TGTGCCAGCAGCGCGGCCGGGACACCTCACTACGAGCAGTACTTC. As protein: CASSAAGTPHYEQYF.

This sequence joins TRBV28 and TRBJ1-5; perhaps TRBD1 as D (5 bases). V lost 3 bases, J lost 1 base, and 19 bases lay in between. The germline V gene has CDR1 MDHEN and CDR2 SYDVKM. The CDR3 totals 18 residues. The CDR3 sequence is CASSLARWGKPSNQPQHF. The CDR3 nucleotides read TGTGCCAGCAGTTTGGCCAGATGGGGGAAACCGAGCAATCAGCCCCAGCATTTT. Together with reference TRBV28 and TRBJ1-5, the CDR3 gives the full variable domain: DVKVTQSSRYLVKRTGEKVFLECVQDMDHENMFWYRQDPGLGLRLIYFSYDVKMKEKGDIPEGYSVSREKKERFSLILESASTNQTSMYLCASSLARWGKPSNQPQHFGDGTRLSIL.

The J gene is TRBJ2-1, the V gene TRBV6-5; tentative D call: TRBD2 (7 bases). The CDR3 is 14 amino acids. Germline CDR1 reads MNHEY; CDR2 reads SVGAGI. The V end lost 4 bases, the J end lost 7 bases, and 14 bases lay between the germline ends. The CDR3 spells CASSSTGGRNEQFF. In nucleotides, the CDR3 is TGTGCCAGCAGTTCAACGGGGGGCAGAAATGAGCAGTTCTTC.

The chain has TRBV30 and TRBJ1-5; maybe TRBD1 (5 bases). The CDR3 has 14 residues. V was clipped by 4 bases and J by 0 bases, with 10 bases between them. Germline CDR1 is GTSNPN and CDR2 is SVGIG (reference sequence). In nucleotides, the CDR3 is TGTGCCTGGAATGCCGGGGGTAGCAATCAGCCCCAGCATTTT. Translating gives CAWNAGGSNQPQHF. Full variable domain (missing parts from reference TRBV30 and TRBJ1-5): SQTIHQWPATLVQPVGSPLSLECTVEGTSNPNLYWYRQAAGRGLQLLFYSVGIGQISSEVPQNLSASRPQDRQFILSSKKLLLSDSGFYLCAWNAGGSNQPQHFGDGTRLSIL.

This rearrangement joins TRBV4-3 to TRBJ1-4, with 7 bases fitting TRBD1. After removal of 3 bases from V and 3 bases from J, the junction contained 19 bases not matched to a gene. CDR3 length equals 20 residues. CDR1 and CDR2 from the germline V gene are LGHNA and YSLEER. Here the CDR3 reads CASSQARSLTGRRANEKLFF. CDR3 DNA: TGCGCCAGCAGCCAGGCCCGTTCACTGACAGGGCGCAGGGCTAATGAAAAACTGTTTTTT.

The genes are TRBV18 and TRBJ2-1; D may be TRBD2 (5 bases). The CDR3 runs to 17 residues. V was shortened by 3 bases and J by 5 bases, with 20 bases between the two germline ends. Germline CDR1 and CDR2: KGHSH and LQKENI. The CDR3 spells CASSPVDWVSEHNEQFF. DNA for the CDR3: TGTGCCAGCTCACCCGTTGATTGGGTTAGCGAACACAATGAGCAGTTCTTC. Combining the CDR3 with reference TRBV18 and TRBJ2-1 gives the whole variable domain NAGVMQNPRHLVRRRGQEARLRCSPMKGHSHVYWYRQLPEEGLKFMVYLQKENIIDESGMPKERFSAEFPKEGPSILRIQQVVRGDSAAYFCASSPVDWVSEHNEQFFGPGTRLTVL.

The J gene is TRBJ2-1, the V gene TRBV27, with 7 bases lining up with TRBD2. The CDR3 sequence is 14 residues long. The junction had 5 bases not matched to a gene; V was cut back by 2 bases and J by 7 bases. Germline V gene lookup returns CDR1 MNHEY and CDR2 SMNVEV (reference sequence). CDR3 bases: TGTGCCAGCAGTTTAAGGGGAGGGGCGAATGAGCAGTTCTTC. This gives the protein CASSLRGGANEQFF.

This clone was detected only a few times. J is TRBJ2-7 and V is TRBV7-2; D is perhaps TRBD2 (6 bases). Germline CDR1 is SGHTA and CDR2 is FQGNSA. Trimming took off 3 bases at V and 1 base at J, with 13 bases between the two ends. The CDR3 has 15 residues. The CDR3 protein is CASSLGPGLSYEQYF. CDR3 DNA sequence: TGTGCCAGCAGCTTGGGACCGGGACTTTCCTACGAGCAGTACTTC.

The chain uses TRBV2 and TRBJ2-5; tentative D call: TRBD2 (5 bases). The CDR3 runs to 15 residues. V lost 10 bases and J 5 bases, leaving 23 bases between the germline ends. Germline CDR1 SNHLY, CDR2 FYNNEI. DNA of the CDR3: TGTGCCACCGGTCGGGGAGCCCTAGCAAGTGAGACCCAGTACTTC. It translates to CATGRGALASETQYF.